These 2 T cell receptor beta chains originate from one sample sequenced in a study of early T cells in non-severe SARS-CoV-2 infection. TCRdb passed the 5' RACE reads through MiXCR, listing each CDR3 protein once. This table has tens of thousands of distinct CDR3 sequences, roughly a tenth appearing once. Sequenced: whole blood. The receptor set was obtained from an adult who was a healthcare worker with PCR-confirmed SARS-CoV-2 infection or an uninfected control (not recorded which).

There are many counts of this clonotype. The chain has TRBV10-3 and TRBJ2-3; TRBD2 matches 10 bases. Germline V gives CDR1 ENHRY, CDR2 SYGVKD. V dropped 6 bases and J dropped 6; count of bases not matched to a gene: 6. The CDR3 has 14 amino acids. The chain's CDR3 is CAISRTSGRDTQYF. The CDR3, as DNA: TGTGCCATCAGCAGGACTAGCGGAAGGGATACGCAGTATTTT.

The chain carries TRBV7-6 and TRBJ2-7; a weak D match, TRBD1 (5 bases). Germline values: CDR1 SGHVS, CDR2 FNYEAQ. CDR3 length: 15 amino acids. Trimming cost V 3 bases and J 3 bases, with 15 bases left between them. The CDR3 coding sequence is TGTGCCAGCAGCTTCGACGGACAAGGAGACTACGAGCAGTACTTC. Its translation: CASSFDGQGDYEQYF.